The 10 T cell receptor beta chains presented below share a single source sample, sequenced in a study of shared clonotypes between healthy human individuals. Assay used: immunoSEQ multiplex PCR; TCRdb lists only in-frame clones, some missing. This table holds hundreds of thousands of clones, around 79% found once. Sequencing was done on a sample of PBMCs. The source is a woman aged 40 to 49 in good health. Some clones in this sample may be carry-over from other donors' samples.

The chain has TRBV10-3 and TRBJ2-4; 7 bases fit TRBD1. The CDR3 runs 13 residues. The trim removed 6 bases at V and 5 bases at J, leaving 4 bases unmatched. Looked up from germline, CDR1 is ENHRY and CDR2 is SYGVKD. CDR3 residues: CAIREGQQNIQYF. The CDR3 DNA sequence: TGTGCCATCAGAGAGGGACAGCAAAACATTCAGTACTTC.

The rearrangement links TRBV2 to TRBJ2-1; D could derive from TRBD1 or TRBD2 (6 bases each). The germline gives CDR1 SNHLY, CDR2 FYNNEI. V was shortened by 6 bases and J by 8 bases, with 17 bases between the two germline ends. CDR3 size: 14 residues. The CDR3 DNA reads TGTGCCAGCAGAGAGGGGGGACTCCCCGATGAGCAGTTCTTC. Translation: CASREGGLPDEQFF.

The J gene is TRBJ1-6, the V gene TRBV7-9; the D is unclear. V dropped 7 bases and J dropped 5 bases, with 9 bases sitting between them. Looked up from germline, CDR1 is SEHNR and CDR2 is FQNEAQ (reference sequence). The CDR3 consists of 13 residues. The CDR3 spells CASTTGNNSPLHF. CDR3 nucleotides: TGTGCCAGCACGACGGGGAATAATTCACCCCTCCACTTT.

The chain employs TRBV10-1 and TRBJ2-1; D possibly corresponds to TRBD2 (6 bases). Germline-derived CDR1 and CDR2 are WNHNN and SYGVQD (reference sequence). The CDR3 is 15 amino acids. Trimming removed 3 bases from V and 5 bases from J, with 14 bases in between. Here the CDR3 DNA reads TGCGCCAGCAGTGATTGGAGTAGCGGTAACAATGAGCAGTTCTTC. Its translation: CASSDWSSGNNEQFF.

The chain is built from TRBV5-1 and TRBJ2-7, with TRBD2 identical over 9 bases. V trimming: 1 base; J trimming: 6 bases; junction bases outside the gene matches: 5. Germline CDR1 and CDR2: SGHRS and YFSETQ. The CDR3 sequence is 14 residues long. CDR3 DNA sequence: TGCGCCAGCAGCTTGCCAGCGGGAGGAGGCGAGCAGTACTTC. Encoded protein: CASSLPAGGGEQYF.

This chain uses TRBV7-2 with TRBJ1-2; D is uncertain. The CDR3 loop spans 14 amino acids. V was shortened by 7 bases and J by 2 bases, with 14 bases between the two germline ends. The germline CDR1 and CDR2 sequences are SGHTA and FQGNSA. The CDR3 sequence: CASTFIGSNYGYTF. DNA for the CDR3: TGTGCCAGCACCTTCATTGGTTCAAACTATGGCTACACCTTC.

This chain joins TRBV28 and TRBJ2-5; D is possibly TRBD1 (8 bases). Germline CDR1 MDHEN, CDR2 SYDVKM. This CDR3 comprises 15 residues. Between the trimmed V and J ends, which lost 6 bases and 2 bases, there was a span of 16 bases. Here the CDR3 DNA reads TGTGCCAGCAGCCGGACAGGGAGGGGGCAAGAGACCCAGTACTTC. Translation: CASSRTGRGQETQYF.

Notes on this clone: The sample carries other DNA sequences with the same CDR3. V is TRBV6-4 and J is TRBJ2-1; 9 nucleotides agree with TRBD2. Germline V gene data show CDR1 as MRHNA and CDR2 as SNTAGT. With V trimmed by 3 bases and J by 6 bases, 3 bases remained unmatched. This CDR3 region has 14 residues. CDR3 region: CASSEGSGSNEQFF. As DNA, the CDR3 is TGTGCCAGCAGTGAGGGTAGCGGGAGCAATGAGCAGTTCTTC.

The V gene is TRBV5-1, the J gene TRBJ1-2; possible D gene TRBD1, 5 bases. The V end lost 4 bases, the J end lost 3 bases, and 13 bases lay between the germline ends. The CDR3 loop spans 14 amino acids. The germline V gene has CDR1 SGHRS and CDR2 YFSETQ. CDR3 protein: CASSLGDRDYGYTF. The CDR3 nucleotides read TGCGCCAGCAGCCTAGGGGACCGGGACTATGGCTACACCTTC.

The V and J genes are TRBV11-2 and TRBJ2-1, with D perhaps matching TRBD2 (6 bases). Germline CDR1 reads SGHAT; CDR2 reads FQNNGV. CDR3 length equals 16 residues. V was clipped by 2 bases and J by 9 bases, with 20 bases between them. CDR3 sequence (DNA): TGTGCCAGCAGCTTACCCAGAGCCTGGCGGGATGGTGAGCAGTTCTTC. Residues: CASSLPRAWRDGEQFF.